This TCR beta chain was sequenced in a study of T cells in localized non-small cell lung cancer. Germline V gene lookup returns CDR1 SGHTA and CDR2 FQGNSA. This CDR3 has 15 amino acids. V was clipped by 3 bases and J by 9 bases, with 18 bases between them. The method was immunoSEQ multiplex PCR; TCRdb's version includes in-frame clones alone and lacks a portion of them. The sample shows some 56,000 clones, approximately 90% of them seen only once. On this clone: Its target is unknown.

Study conclusions and caveats: Researchers found a median around 59 of the top 100 tumor clones in adjacent lung. Heterogeneity cannot be ruled out, as sequencing used one tumor region only. Patients showing higher blood T cell density tended to see longer overall survival. T cell clonality was highest in uninvolved adjacent lung, above tumor.

This clonotype was sampled from a woman aged 40 to 75 with stage I lung adenocarcinoma. The chain uses TRBV7-2 and TRBJ1-5; tentative D call: TRBD1 (6 bases). The specimen comprised peripheral blood, sampled before any cancer treatment. This chain's CDR3 is CASSLGQGRVGPQHF. DNA of the CDR3: TGTGCCAGCAGCTTGGGCCAGGGGCGGGTCGGGCCCCAGCATTTT.